Listed here are 32 T cell receptor beta chains from one sample, sequenced in a study of T cell responses to AZD1222 COVID-19 vaccine. Using immunoSEQ multiplex PCR, the repertoire was profiled, and TCRdb retains in-frame clones only, with some absent. The sample lists some 180,000 clones, around 93% occurring once. Material: peripheral blood, obtained 28 days after the second dose of the MenACWY control vaccine. The receptors stem from an adult who received the MenACWY meningococcal vaccine as a control.

The gene calls are TRBV30 and TRBJ1-4, with TRBD1 as a possible D gene (5 bases). V was cut by 0 bases and J by 8 bases, with 13 bases left in between. The CDR3 totals 14 residues. Germline CDR1 and CDR2: GTSNPN and SVGIG (reference sequence). The CDR3 DNA is TGTGCCTGGAGTGTCCTAGGGGCTGGCGAAAAACTGTTTTTT. It codes for CAWSVLGAGEKLFF.

The chain carries TRBV27 and TRBJ2-5; D gene ambiguous. The CDR3 has 15 residues. The V gene lost 5 bases and the J gene lost 7 bases, with 20 bases spanning the gap. Looked up from germline, CDR1 is MNHEY and CDR2 is SMNVEV (reference sequence). CDR3 nucleotide sequence: TGTGCCAGCAGTCCGAACGAAGGTCTTCGGAGGACCCAGTACTTC. Translation gives CASSPNEGLRRTQYF.

The V and J genes are TRBV9 and TRBJ1-2; D is unresolved. The germline CDR1 and CDR2 sequences are SGDLS and YYNGEE. The CDR3 runs 13 residues. V lost 6 bases and J lost 2, with 11 bases in between. CDR3 sequence: CASNPDGNYGYTF. Here the CDR3 DNA reads TGTGCCAGCAACCCAGACGGAAACTATGGCTACACCTTC.

This chain connects TRBV3-1 (or the pseudogene TRBV3-2) to TRBJ2-5; 8 positions match TRBD1. After removal of 4 bases from V and 5 bases from J, the junction contained 12 bases not matched to a gene. The CDR3 totals 16 residues. Germline V lookup: CDR1 LGHDT, CDR2 YNNKEL (reference sequence). The CDR3 nucleotides read TGTGCCAGCAGCCTGAGACAGGGGCTGAATCGGGAGACCCAGTACTTC. It specifies CASSLRQGLNRETQYF.

V and J are TRBV19 and TRBJ1-4; 7 bases align to TRBD1. The CDR3 sequence is 15 residues long. Looked up from germline, CDR1 is LNHDA and CDR2 is SQIVND (reference sequence). After removal of 6 bases from V and 8 bases from J, the junction contained 12 bases not matched to a gene. The CDR3 DNA reads TGTGCCAGTAGCCTAGTAAGACAGGGTGCCGAAAAACTGTTTTTT. Its protein product is CASSLVRQGAEKLFF.

The chain joins TRBV6-5 to TRBJ1-1; TRBD1 matches 10 bases. Germline-derived CDR1 and CDR2 are MNHEY and SVGAGI. CDR3 length: 15 residues. Losses at the gene ends were 7 bases for V and 1 base for J; bases not matched to a gene: 6. Here the CDR3 reads CASNNRDRGNTEAFF. In nucleotides, the CDR3 is TGTGCCAGCAATAACCGGGACAGGGGGAACACTGAAGCTTTCTTT.

This clone appeared a single time. The J gene is TRBJ1-2, the V gene TRBV6-6, with 7 bases that match TRBD1. Trimming removed 5 bases from V and 0 bases from J; junction bases left unmatched: 6. The germline gives CDR1 MNHNY, CDR2 SVGAGI (reference sequence). The CDR3 contains 15 residues. The chain's CDR3 is CASSTRDRANYGYTF. DNA for the CDR3: TGTGCCAGCAGTACCCGGGACAGAGCTAACTATGGCTACACCTTC.

The genes are TRBV28 and TRBJ1-1; no clear D. The germline gives CDR1 MDHEN, CDR2 SYDVKM. Deletions cut 7 bases from V and 8 bases from J, with 8 bases between. There are 10 residues in the CDR3. The CDR3 reads CASTRLEAFF. The CDR3 DNA follows: TGTGCCAGCACAAGACTGGAAGCTTTCTTT.

The rearrangement links TRBV6-5 to TRBJ2-1, with 9 bases aligning to TRBD1. CDR1 and CDR2 from the germline V gene are MNHEY and SVGAGI. J gave up 9 bases and V 5 bases, and 11 bases lay outside the gene matches. This CDR3 is built from 15 residues. The CDR3 nucleotides are TGTGCCAGCAGTACTTCCGGGACAGGGTGGTTTGAGCAGTTCTTC. Translating gives CASSTSGTGWFEQFF.

J is TRBJ1-1 and V is TRBV29-1, with D uncertain. This CDR3 region has 14 residues. Trimming removed 7 bases at V and 3 bases at J, with 18 bases between. The germline CDR1 and CDR2 sequences are SQVTM and ANQGSEA. CDR3 nucleotides: TGCAGCGCCGCCCCGAGCGGGGTTGACACTGAAGCTTTCTTT. Protein product: CSAAPSGVDTEAFF.

The chain has TRBV27 and TRBJ2-2; possible D gene TRBD1, 5 bases. Germline lookup yields CDR1 MNHEY and CDR2 SMNVEV (reference sequence). Trimming cost V 1 base and J 7 bases, with 7 bases left between them. The CDR3 is made up of 13 amino acids. The CDR3 spells CASSLWGVGELFF. In DNA form, the CDR3 reads TGTGCCAGCAGTTTATGGGGCGTCGGGGAGCTGTTTTTT.

The chain recombines TRBV6-2 or TRBV6-3 with TRBJ1-1; unclear D gene. CDR1 MNHEY and CDR2 SVGEGT come from the germline V gene. V lost 2 bases to trimming and J lost 1 base, with 11 bases between them. This CDR3 comprises 15 residues. Here the CDR3 DNA reads TGTGCCAGCAGTTACACAGCCCGCCCGAACACTGAAGCTTTCTTT. It codes for CASSYTARPNTEAFF.

The chain carries TRBV5-6 and TRBJ1-1; D is possibly TRBD1 (6 bases). The CDR3 sequence is 14 residues long. With 4 bases removed from V and 5 bases from J, the gap between germline ends came to 15 bases. The germline gives CDR1 SGHDT, CDR2 YYEEEE. The CDR3 reads CASSGGQLRTEAFF. DNA for the CDR3: TGTGCCAGCAGCGGGGGACAATTACGGACTGAAGCTTTCTTT.

Here the CDR3 DNA reads TGTGCCAGCAGCTTAACCCCAGGGAGGGATGGCTACACCTTC. Residues: CASSLTPGRDGYTF. V usage is TRBV7-3 and J usage is TRBJ1-2; a weak D match, TRBD1 (5 bases). CDR3 length: 14 amino acids. V was trimmed by 0 bases and J by 6 bases, leaving 11 bases between them. CDR1 and CDR2 (germline): SGHTA, FQGTGA.

The gene calls are TRBV7-8 and TRBJ2-3; D remains unclear. CDR1 is SGHVS, CDR2 FQNEAQ, per germline. The CDR3 extends over 14 amino acids. Trimming removed 6 bases at V and 5 bases at J, with 15 bases between. Here the CDR3 DNA reads TGTGCCAGCAGATTGATAGGAAAGGAAGATACGCAGTATTTT. Translating it yields CASRLIGKEDTQYF.

This sequence joins TRBV7-3 and TRBJ2-2; TRBD2 aligns across 7 bases. Germline CDR1 reads SGHTA; CDR2 reads FQGTGA. The CDR3 extends over 16 amino acids. The junction had 6 bases not matched to a gene; V was cut back by 5 bases and J by 0 bases. The CDR3 DNA sequence: TGTGCCAGCAGCAACTTCGGGGGGTCGAACACCGGGGAGCTGTTTTTT. It translates to CASSNFGGSNTGELFF. Based on the CDR3 plus reference TRBV7-3 and TRBJ2-2, the full variable domain is GAGVSQTPSNKVTEKGKYVELRCDPISGHTALYWYRQSLGQGPEFLIYFQGTGAADDSGLPNDRFFAVRPEGSVSTLKIQRTERGDSAVYLCASSNFGGSNTGELFFGEGSRLTVL.

The gene calls are TRBV19 and TRBJ1-5; D is unclear. V shed 3 bases and J shed 3 bases, with 12 bases lying between them. CDR3 length equals 15 residues. Germline CDR1 reads LNHDA; CDR2 reads SQIVND (reference sequence). The DNA for the CDR3 is TGTGCCAGTAGTATTAGGGAGACTCTCAATCAGCCCCAGCATTTT. Residues: CASSIRETLNQPQHF.

This chain's CDR3 is CASSLEGLAEHEQFF. The CDR3 region has the DNA TGTGCCAGCAGCTTAGAAGGACTAGCGGAGCATGAGCAGTTCTTC. The J gene is TRBJ2-1, the V gene TRBV7-9, with 10 positions matching TRBD2. This CDR3 has 15 amino acids. V lost 1 base and J lost 8; bases outside the gene matches: 5. From germline, CDR1 is SEHNR and CDR2 FQNEAQ (reference sequence).

The J gene is TRBJ2-3, the V gene TRBV25-1, with TRBD1 identical over 11 bases. Trimming took 6 bases from V and 7 from J; bases not matched to a gene: 18. The CDR3 loop spans 18 amino acids. Looked up from germline, CDR1 is MGHDK and CDR2 is SYGVNS. The CDR3 loop reads CASRQTGTGGLASHTQYF. CDR3 coding DNA: TGTGCCAGCAGGCAAACCGGGACAGGGGGTCTCGCTAGTCATACGCAGTATTTT.

This chain uses TRBV6-2 or TRBV6-3 with TRBJ1-1, with D unclear. The CDR3 totals 12 residues. V was clipped by 0 bases and J by 14 bases, with 13 bases between them. From germline, CDR1 is MNHEY and CDR2 SVGEGT. CDR3 sequence (DNA): TGTGCCAGCAGTTACTCGGCCCCGAGTACATTCTTT. Protein: CASSYSAPSTFF.

The V call is TRBV28, the J call TRBJ1-4; TRBD1 might be the D (6 bases). This CDR3 spans 15 amino acids. Per germline, CDR1 MDHEN and CDR2 SYDVKM. V was cut by 1 base and J by 8 bases, with 14 bases left in between. The CDR3 sequence: CASSLSAGEEEKLFF. The CDR3 region has the DNA TGTGCCAGCAGTTTATCCGCAGGGGAGGAGGAAAAACTGTTTTTT.

This chain links TRBV5-1 with TRBJ1-5; 8 bases fit TRBD1. Germline V gives CDR1 SGHRS, CDR2 YFSETQ. The CDR3 covers 13 residues. The V and J ends lost 5 bases and 3 bases, in that order; junction bases with no gene match: 1. CDR3 residues: CASRQGDNQPQHF. The DNA for the CDR3 is TGCGCCAGCAGACAGGGGGACAATCAGCCCCAGCATTTT.

The table lists this clone with a count of one. The CDR3 loop reads CSAGLYNEQFF. The CDR3 DNA sequence: TGCAGCGCCGGACTATACAATGAGCAGTTCTTC. The chain carries TRBV29-1 and TRBJ2-1; perhaps TRBD2 as D (6 bases). The germline V gene encodes CDR1 SQVTM and CDR2 ANQGSEA. The V and J ends lost 7 bases and 4 bases respectively, with 8 bases between them. The CDR3 has 11 residues.

This rearrangement joins TRBV28 to TRBJ1-1; D is undetermined. Germline V lookup: CDR1 MDHEN, CDR2 SYDVKM. The CDR3 runs 13 residues. Trimming left V 2 bases short and J 5 bases short, with 9 bases between. CDR3 sequence: CASSLMGSTEAFF. The DNA for the CDR3 is TGTGCCAGCAGTTTAATGGGGTCAACTGAAGCTTTCTTT.

The chain combines TRBV18 with TRBJ2-5; perhaps TRBD2 as D (5 bases). In germline, CDR1 is KGHSH, CDR2 LQKENI. This CDR3 contains 13 residues. The V gene lost 0 bases and the J gene lost 5 bases, with 7 bases spanning the gap. CDR3 DNA: TGTGCCAGCTCACCACCAAGGGAGGAGACCCAGTACTTC. Translated: CASSPPREETQYF.

This rearrangement joins TRBV19 to TRBJ1-4; no clear D gene. The V end was cut by 1 base, the J end by 0 bases, with 15 bases between. The CDR3 length is 18 residues. From germline, CDR1 is LNHDA and CDR2 SQIVND (reference sequence). The chain's CDR3 is CASSIGGKAAPTNEKLFF. The CDR3 DNA reads TGTGCCAGTAGTATAGGCGGCAAGGCTGCCCCAACTAATGAAAAACTGTTTTTT.

The rearrangement joins TRBV7-2 to TRBJ2-2; D uncertain. Germline CDR1 is SGHTA and CDR2 is FQGNSA. This CDR3 comprises 12 residues. Deletions cut 2 bases from V and 6 bases from J, with 4 bases between. CDR3 nucleotide sequence: TGTGCCAGCAGCTTAAGGGCCGGGGAGCTGTTTTTT. It encodes CASSLRAGELFF.

This chain uses TRBV6-4 with TRBJ1-2, with D maybe TRBD1 (6 bases). With 6 bases removed from V and 4 bases from J, the gap between germline ends came to 12 bases. The CDR3 covers 13 residues. Germline V gene sequence: CDR1 MRHNA, CDR2 SNTAGT. The DNA for the CDR3 is TGTGCCAGCAGCGCGGGACACCCCTATGGCTACACCTTC. It encodes CASSAGHPYGYTF.

This sequence joins TRBV30 and TRBJ2-5; D is tentatively TRBD1 or TRBD2 (7 bases each). CDR1 GTSNPN and CDR2 SVGIG come from the germline V gene (reference sequence). The CDR3 totals 15 residues. Deletions cut 2 bases from V and 1 base from J, with 14 bases between. The CDR3 nucleotides read TGTGCCTGGAGTTGGGGCAGGGGGGGCCAAGAGACCCAGTACTTC. It yields the protein CAWSWGRGGQETQYF.

J is TRBJ1-3 and V is TRBV3-1 (or the pseudogene TRBV3-2); no clear D gene. Trimming took 5 bases from V and 0 from J, leaving 5 bases between them. This CDR3 spans 13 amino acids. CDR1 and CDR2 (germline): LGHDT, YNNKEL (reference sequence). The CDR3 DNA reads TGTGCCAGCAGCTCCACCTCTGGAAACACCATATATTTT. Protein product: CASSSTSGNTIYF.

With regard to this clone: The same CDR3 is also encoded by other DNA sequences in this sample. The rearrangement joins TRBV3-1 (or the pseudogene TRBV3-2) to TRBJ1-6, with D uncertain. Germline loops: CDR1 LGHDT, CDR2 YNNKEL (reference sequence). V was trimmed by 1 base and J by 0 bases, leaving 4 bases between them. The CDR3 extends over 15 amino acids. This CDR3 reads CASSQGSSYNSPLHF. The CDR3 nucleotides read TGTGCCAGCAGCCAAGGCAGCTCCTATAATTCACCCCTCCACTTT.

This clone was detected a few times. The gene calls are TRBV5-1 and TRBJ2-7; 9 bases are shared with TRBD1. Germline V gene lookup returns CDR1 SGHRS and CDR2 YFSETQ. V lost 3 bases to trimming and J lost 5 bases; unmatched junction nucleotides: 9. The CDR3 runs to 15 residues. CDR3 DNA: TGCGCCAGCAGCTCCGGGACAGGGAGCGTCCACGAGCAGTACTTC. Translated, it gives CASSSGTGSVHEQYF.